This T cell receptor beta chain was retrieved from a study of technical replicates of blood from a few donors (dated by TCRdb to between 2016 and 2019). Trimming removed 4 bases from V and 0 bases from J; the gene matches leave 8 bases unexplained. From the cysteine through the phenylalanine, the CDR3 covers 18 amino acids. The only DNA kept is the CDR3, 54 bases in frame from the first base. From a lookup of the germline V gene (reference sequence), CDR1 and CDR2 are SGHKS and YYEKEE. For this clone: Its antigen is currently not known. The input lacks base qualities; no much larger clone sits a single base away.

The library was produced with the immunoSEQ multiplex PCR assay. TCRdb took over this immuneACCESS table, retaining in-frame rearrangements with V and J assigned. Such tables are incomplete; in checked studies, under half of the missing clones stem from an unresolved V gene, and the remainder is unexplained. For this sample there are about 59,000 clones; 75% to 90% appear just once. The ten most abundant clones make up about 5.1% of the sample. The receptor was derived from a human donor in good health. Some clones in this sample may be carry-over from other donors' samples. This chain is built from TRBV5-5 and TRBJ2-2, with TRBD2 identical over 11 junction bases. The sample comprised PBMCs. For the CDR3, the sequence is CASSPGLAGGSNTGELFF. Read as DNA, the sequence is TGTGCCAGCAGCCCAGGGCTAGCGGGGGGTTCGAACACCGGGGAGCTGTTTTTT.